This T cell receptor beta chain was observed in a study of blood T cell repertoires in COVID-19. Study information: Researchers got acute and convalescent COVID-19 samples from the United States, Italy and Spain.

CDR1 and CDR2 from the germline V gene are SQVTM and ANQGSEA. The CDR3 loop spans 12 amino acids. The trim removed 7 bases at V and 4 bases at J, leaving 5 bases unmatched. Only in-frame clones appear in the TCRdb table, and some are missing; sequencing was by immunoSEQ multiplex PCR. Of fewer than 100,000 clones in the sample, 84% were seen once. Sequencing was carried out using peripheral blood. The receptor was derived from a woman aged 45-65 years with acute or convalescent COVID-19. This sequence joins TRBV29-1 and TRBJ1-1; 8 positions agree with TRBD1. CDR3 region: CSGMTGATEAFF. DNA of the CDR3: TGCAGCGGCATGACAGGGGCCACTGAAGCTTTCTTT. The entire variable domain, with the rest obtained from reference TRBV29-1 and TRBJ1-1, is as follows: SAVISQKPSRDICQRGTSLTIQCQVDSQVTMMFWYRQQPGQSLTLIATANQGSEATYESGFVIDKFPISRPNLTFSTLTVSNMSPEDSSIYLCSGMTGATEAFFGQGTRLTVV.